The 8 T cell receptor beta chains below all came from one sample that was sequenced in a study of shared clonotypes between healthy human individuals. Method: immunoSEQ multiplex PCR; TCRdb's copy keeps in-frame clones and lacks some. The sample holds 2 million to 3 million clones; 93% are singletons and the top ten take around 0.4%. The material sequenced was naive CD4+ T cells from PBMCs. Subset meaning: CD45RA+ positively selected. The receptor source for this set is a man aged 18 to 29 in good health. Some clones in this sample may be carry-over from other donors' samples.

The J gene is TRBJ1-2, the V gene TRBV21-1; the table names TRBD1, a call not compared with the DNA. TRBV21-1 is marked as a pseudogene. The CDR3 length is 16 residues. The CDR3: CASSKPARQGLGGYTF. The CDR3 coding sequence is TGTGCCAGCAGCAAGCCCGCCCGACAGGGTTTGGGAGGCTACACCTTC.

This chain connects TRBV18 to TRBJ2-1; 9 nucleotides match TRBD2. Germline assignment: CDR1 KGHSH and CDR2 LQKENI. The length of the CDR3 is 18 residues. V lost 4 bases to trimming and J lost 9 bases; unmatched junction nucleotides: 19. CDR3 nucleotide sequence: TGTGCCAGCTCACGACCTGCTCCCGGGACTAGCAAGCTGAGTGAGCAGTTCTTC. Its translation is CASSRPAPGTSKLSEQFF.

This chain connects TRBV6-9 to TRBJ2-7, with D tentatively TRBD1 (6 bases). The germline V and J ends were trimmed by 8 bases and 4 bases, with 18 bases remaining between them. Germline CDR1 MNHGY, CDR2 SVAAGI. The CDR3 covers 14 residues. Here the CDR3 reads CASSRQVGRYEQYF. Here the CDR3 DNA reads TGTGCCAGCTCCCGACAGGTGGGTCGGTACGAGCAGTACTTC.

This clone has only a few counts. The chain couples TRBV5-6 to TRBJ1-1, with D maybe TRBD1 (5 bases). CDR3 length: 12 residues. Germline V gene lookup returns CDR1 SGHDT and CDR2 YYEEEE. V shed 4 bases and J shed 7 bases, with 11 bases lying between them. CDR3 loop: CASSLGGYEAFF. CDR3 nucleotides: TGTGCCAGCAGCCTGGGGGGTTATGAAGCTTTCTTT.

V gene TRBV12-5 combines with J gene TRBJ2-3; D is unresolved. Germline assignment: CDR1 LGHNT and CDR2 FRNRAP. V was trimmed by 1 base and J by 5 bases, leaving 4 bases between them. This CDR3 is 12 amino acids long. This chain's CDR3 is CASGLGEDTQYF. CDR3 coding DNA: TGTGCTAGTGGTTTGGGGGAAGATACGCAGTATTTT.

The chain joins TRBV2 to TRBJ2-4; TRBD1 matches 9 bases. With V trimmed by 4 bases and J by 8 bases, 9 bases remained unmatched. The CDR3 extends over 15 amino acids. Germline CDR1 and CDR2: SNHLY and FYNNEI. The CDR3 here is CASSGEQGAKDIQYF. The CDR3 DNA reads TGTGCCAGCAGTGGGGAACAGGGGGCGAAGGACATTCAGTACTTC.

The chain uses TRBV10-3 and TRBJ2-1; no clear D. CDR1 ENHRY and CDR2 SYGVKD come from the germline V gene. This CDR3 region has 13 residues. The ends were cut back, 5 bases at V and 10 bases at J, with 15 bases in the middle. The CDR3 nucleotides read TGTGCCATCAGTCTAGACGCCTGGACGGAGCAGTTCTTC. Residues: CAISLDAWTEQFF.

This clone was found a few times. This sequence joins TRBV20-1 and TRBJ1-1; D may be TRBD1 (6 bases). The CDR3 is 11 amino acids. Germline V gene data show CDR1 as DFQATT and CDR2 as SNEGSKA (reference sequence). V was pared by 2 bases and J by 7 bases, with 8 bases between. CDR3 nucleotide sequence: TGCAGTGCTAGAAGGACAGATGAAGCTTTCTTT. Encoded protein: CSARRTDEAFF.